This T cell receptor (beta chain) is from a study of T cell responses to AZD1222 COVID-19 vaccine. General study results and limits: Regions 160-218 and 743-854 dominated among vaccine-associated CD4 TCRs spanning spike. Nearly half of spike-specific TCRs reportedly go after variant regions that carry no mutations.

Second doses were pooled across both intervals (about 4 or about 12 weeks). CDR3 length: 18 residues. Trimming removed 2 bases from V and 2 bases from J, with 21 bases in between. Germline V lookup: CDR1 LNHNV, CDR2 YYDKDF (reference sequence). This clone was counted between two and nine times. What it binds is unknown. Measured with immunoSEQ multiplex PCR; TCRdb has only the in-frame clones, and not every one. Seen here are 85,000 to 95,000 clones, around 91% observed once, and the top ten hold roughly 5%. Sequences were derived from peripheral blood, sampled 28 days after the second AZD1222 dose. This TCR came from an adult who received the AZD1222 COVID-19 vaccine. V and J are TRBV15 and TRBJ1-1, with a tentative D call TRBD1 (6 bases). CDR3 DNA: TGTGCCACCAGCAGACCACCAGCGGGAGACAGGTTAAACACTGAAGCTTTCTTT. Amino acids: CATSRPPAGDRLNTEAFF. The full variable domain, its missing parts supplied by reference TRBV15 and TRBJ1-1, is DAMVIQNPRYQVTQFGKPVTLSCSQTLNHNVMYWYQQKSSQAPKLLFHYYDKDFNNEADTPDNFQSRRPNTSFCFLDIRSPGLGDTAMYLCATSRPPAGDRLNTEAFFGQGTRLTVV.